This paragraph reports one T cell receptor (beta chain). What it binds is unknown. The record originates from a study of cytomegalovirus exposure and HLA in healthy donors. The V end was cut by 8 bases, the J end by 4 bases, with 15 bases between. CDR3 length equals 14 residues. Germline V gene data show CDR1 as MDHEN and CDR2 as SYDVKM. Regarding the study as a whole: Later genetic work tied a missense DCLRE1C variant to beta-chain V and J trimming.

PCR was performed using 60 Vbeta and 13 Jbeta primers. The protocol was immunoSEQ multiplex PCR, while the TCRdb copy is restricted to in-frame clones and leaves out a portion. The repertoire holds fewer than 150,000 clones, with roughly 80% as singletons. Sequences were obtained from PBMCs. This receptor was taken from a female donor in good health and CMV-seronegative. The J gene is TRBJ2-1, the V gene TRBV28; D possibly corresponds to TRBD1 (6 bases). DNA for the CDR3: TGTGCCAGCCGTCTAGCAGGGGAATACAATGAGCAGTTCTTC. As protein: CASRLAGEYNEQFF.